This paragraph covers one TCR beta chain sequence. Its antigen is still unknown. The CDR3 has 15 residues. Germline CDR1 and CDR2: SGHRS and YFSETQ. Trimming cost V 4 bases and J 8 bases, with 21 bases left between them. This sample is part of a study of T cell responses to AZD1222 COVID-19 vaccine. Study-level points and caveats: Baseline testing showed seropositivity in only 6 or 7 AZD1222 recipients. Donors were chiefly white British, with a greater number of females, and clonal diversity was perhaps underestimated. After two AZD1222 doses, spike-specific TCR breadth and depth rose versus day 0.

Pooled in the analysis were second doses at about 4 or about 12 weeks. Method: immunoSEQ multiplex PCR; TCRdb's copy keeps in-frame clones and lacks some. The sample has some 150,000 clones, approximately 90% seen once. Sequenced here: peripheral blood, sampled 28 days after the second AZD1222 dose. The rearrangement links TRBV5-1 to TRBJ1-2; D perhaps matches TRBD1 (6 bases). The receptor was derived from an adult who received the AZD1222 COVID-19 vaccine. For the CDR3, the DNA is TGCGCCAGCAGCCCGGTGGGACAAGATCGGATCGGCTACACCTTC. Translating gives CASSPVGQDRIGYTF.